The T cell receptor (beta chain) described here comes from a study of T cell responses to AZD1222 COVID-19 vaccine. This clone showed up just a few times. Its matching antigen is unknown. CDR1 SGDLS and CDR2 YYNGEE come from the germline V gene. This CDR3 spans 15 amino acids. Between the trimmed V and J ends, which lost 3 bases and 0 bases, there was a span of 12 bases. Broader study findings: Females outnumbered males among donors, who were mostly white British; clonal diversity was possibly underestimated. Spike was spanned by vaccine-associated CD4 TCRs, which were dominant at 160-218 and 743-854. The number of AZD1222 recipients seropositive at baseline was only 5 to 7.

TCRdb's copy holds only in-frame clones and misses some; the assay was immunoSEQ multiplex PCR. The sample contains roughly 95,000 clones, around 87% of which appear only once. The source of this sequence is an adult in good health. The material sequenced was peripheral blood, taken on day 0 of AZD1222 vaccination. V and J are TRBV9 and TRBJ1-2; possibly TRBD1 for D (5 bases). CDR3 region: CASSGGDTANYGYTF. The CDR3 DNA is TGTGCCAGCAGCGGGGGCGATACAGCTAACTATGGCTACACCTTC. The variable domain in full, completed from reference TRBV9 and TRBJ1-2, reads DSGVTQTPKHLITATGQRVTLRCSPRSGDLSVYWYQQSLDQGLQFLIQYYNGEERAKGNILERFSAQQFPDLHSELNLSSLELGDSALYFCASSGGDTANYGYTFGSGTRLTVV.